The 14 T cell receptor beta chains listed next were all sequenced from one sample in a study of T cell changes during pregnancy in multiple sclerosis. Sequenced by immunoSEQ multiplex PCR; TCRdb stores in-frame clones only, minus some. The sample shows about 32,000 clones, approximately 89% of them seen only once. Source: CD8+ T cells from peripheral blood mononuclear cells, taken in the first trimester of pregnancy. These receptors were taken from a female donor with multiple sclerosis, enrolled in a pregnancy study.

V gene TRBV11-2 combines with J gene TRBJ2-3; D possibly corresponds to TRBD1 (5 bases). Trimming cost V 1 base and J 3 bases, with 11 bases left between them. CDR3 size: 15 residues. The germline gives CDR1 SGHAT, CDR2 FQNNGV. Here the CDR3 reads CASSLVAPGTDTQYF. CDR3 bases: TGTGCCAGCAGCTTAGTTGCCCCAGGGACAGATACGCAGTATTTT.

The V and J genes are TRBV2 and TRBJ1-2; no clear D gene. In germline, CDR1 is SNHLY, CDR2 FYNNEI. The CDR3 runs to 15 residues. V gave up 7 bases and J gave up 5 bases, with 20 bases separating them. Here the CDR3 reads CASTPSGSSGYGYTF. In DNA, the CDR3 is TGTGCCAGCACCCCTTCGGGGTCCTCCGGGTATGGCTACACCTTC.

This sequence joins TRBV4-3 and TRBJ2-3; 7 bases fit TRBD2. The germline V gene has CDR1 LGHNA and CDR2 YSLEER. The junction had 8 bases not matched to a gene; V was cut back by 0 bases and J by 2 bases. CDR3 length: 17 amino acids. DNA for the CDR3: TGCGCCAGCAGCCAAGATAAATGGCGGGAGACCACAGATACGCAGTATTTT. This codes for CASSQDKWRETTDTQYF.

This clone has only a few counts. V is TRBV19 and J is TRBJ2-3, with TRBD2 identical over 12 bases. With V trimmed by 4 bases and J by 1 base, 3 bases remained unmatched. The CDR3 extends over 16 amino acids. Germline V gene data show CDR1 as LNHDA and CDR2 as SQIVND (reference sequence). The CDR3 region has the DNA TGTGCCAGTAGTAGACTAGCGGGAGAGGGCACAGATACGCAGTATTTT. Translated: CASSRLAGEGTDTQYF.

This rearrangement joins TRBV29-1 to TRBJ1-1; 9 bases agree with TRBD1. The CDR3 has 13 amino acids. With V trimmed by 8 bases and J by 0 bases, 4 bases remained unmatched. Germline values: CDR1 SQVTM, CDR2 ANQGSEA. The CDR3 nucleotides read TGCAGCCGGACAGGGGACATGAACACTGAAGCTTTCTTT. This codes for CSRTGDMNTEAFF.

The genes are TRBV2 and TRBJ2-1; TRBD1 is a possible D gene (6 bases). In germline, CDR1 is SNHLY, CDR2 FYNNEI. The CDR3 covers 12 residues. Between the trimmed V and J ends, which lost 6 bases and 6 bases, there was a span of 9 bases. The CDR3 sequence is CASSVGGNEQFF. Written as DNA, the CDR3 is TGTGCCAGCAGCGTAGGGGGCAATGAGCAGTTCTTC.

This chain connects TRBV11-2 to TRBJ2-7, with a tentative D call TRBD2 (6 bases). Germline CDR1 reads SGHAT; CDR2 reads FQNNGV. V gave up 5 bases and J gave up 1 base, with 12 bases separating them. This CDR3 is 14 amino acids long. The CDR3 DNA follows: TGTGCCAGCAGCCTCACTAGCCGATCCTACGAGCAGTACTTC. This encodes CASSLTSRSYEQYF.

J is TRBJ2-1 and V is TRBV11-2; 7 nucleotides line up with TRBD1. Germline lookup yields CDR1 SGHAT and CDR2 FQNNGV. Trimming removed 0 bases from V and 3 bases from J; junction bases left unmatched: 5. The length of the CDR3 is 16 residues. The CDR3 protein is CASSLDPGQDYNEQFF. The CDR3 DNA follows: TGTGCCAGCAGCTTAGACCCCGGACAGGACTACAATGAGCAGTTCTTC.

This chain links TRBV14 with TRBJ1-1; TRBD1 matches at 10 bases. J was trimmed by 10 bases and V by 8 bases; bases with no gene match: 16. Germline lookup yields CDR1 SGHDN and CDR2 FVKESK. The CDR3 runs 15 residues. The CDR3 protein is CASGRQGAITTGAFF. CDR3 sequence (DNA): TGTGCCAGCGGTCGACAGGGGGCAATTACCACCGGAGCTTTCTTT.

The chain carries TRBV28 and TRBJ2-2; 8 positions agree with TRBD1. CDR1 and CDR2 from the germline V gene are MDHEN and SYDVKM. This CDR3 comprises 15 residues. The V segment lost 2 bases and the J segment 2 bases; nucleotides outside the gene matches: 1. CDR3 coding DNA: TGTGCCAGCAGTTTAGGACAGGGAAACACCGGGGAGCTGTTTTTT. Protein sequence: CASSLGQGNTGELFF.

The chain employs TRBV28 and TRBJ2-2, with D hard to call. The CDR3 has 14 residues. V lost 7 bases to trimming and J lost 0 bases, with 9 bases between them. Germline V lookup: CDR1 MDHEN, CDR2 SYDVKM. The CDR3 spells CASMPTANTGELFF. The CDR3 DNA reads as TGTGCCAGCATGCCAACGGCGAACACCGGGGAGCTGTTTTTT.

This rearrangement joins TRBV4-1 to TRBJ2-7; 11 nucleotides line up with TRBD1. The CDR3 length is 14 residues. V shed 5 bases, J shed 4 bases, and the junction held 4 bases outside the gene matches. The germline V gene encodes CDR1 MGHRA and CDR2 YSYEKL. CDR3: CASSVGQGAYEQYF. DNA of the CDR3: TGCGCCAGCAGCGTTGGACAGGGGGCTTACGAGCAGTACTTC.

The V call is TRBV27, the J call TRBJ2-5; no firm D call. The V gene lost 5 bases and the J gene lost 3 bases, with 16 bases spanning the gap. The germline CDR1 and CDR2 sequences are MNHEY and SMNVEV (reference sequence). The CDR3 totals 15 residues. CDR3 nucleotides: TGTGCCAGCAGTCCACTGAATTGGTCCGAAGAGACCCAGTACTTC. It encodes CASSPLNWSEETQYF.

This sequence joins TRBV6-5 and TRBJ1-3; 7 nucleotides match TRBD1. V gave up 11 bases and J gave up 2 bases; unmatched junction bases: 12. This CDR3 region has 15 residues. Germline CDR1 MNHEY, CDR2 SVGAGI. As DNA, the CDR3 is TGTGCCGCAGCTTCCGGGACAGAGACTGGAAACACCATATATTTT. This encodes CAAASGTETGNTIYF.